The clone carrying this TCR beta chain has at least ten counts. Unique molecular identifiers tagged the TCRbeta library. MiXCR, applied by TCRdb to the PCR reads, yields one record per CDR3 protein. The sample carries 200,000 to 300,000 distinct CDR3 sequences, approximately 12% recorded once. These data are taken from a study of T-cell reconstitution after alpha-beta-depleted transplantation in children. The V gene's germline CDR1 is SGHAT and CDR2 FQNNGV. This CDR3 region has 15 residues. The V gene lost 5 bases and the J gene lost 1 base, with 14 bases spanning the gap. The receptor was derived from a human donor who donated a stem cell graft to a child with acute lymphoblastic leukemia. This chain connects TRBV11-2 to TRBJ1-1; D call uncertain. The sequencing used PBMCs from the stem cell graft donor, collected from the stem cell graft. Here the CDR3 DNA reads TGTGCCAGCAGCCCGCGGCATTCCGCGAACACTGAAGCTTTCTTT. This gives the protein CASSPRHSANTEAFF.